This TCR beta chain appears in the sequencing data of a study of cytomegalovirus exposure and HLA in healthy donors. This clone was recorded once. The PCR contained 60 Vbeta and 13 Jbeta primers. The assay was immunoSEQ multiplex PCR, and TCRdb's table has in-frame clones only and misses some. Found here are 130,000 or so clones, almost 85% of them singletons; the top ten hold around 2%. Trimming removed 4 bases from V and 9 bases from J, with 15 bases in between. This CDR3 region has 13 residues. The germline V gene has CDR1 SGHNT and CDR2 YENEEA. The J gene is TRBJ1-1, the V gene TRBV11-3; D is undetermined. Sequencing input: PBMCs. The TCR comes from a woman aged 40 to 50 in good health and CMV-seronegative. The chain's CDR3 is CASSSPRDPKAFF. The CDR3 nucleotides read TGTGCCAGCAGCTCTCCCCGGGATCCCAAAGCTTTCTTT.